The rows below give T cell receptor beta chains drawn from one sample of a study of monozygotic twins with inflammatory bowel disease. Reanalyzing the 5' RACE reads, TCRdb keeps one entry per CDR3 protein, without DNA. This sample lists around 400,000 distinct CDR3 sequences; its ten largest clones have around 2.4%. Sample: blood. The receptor source for this set is a human donor with ulcerative colitis or Crohn's disease, or a healthy co-twin of an affected twin (not recorded which). CDR3s include the opening cysteine and the closing phenylalanine or tryptophan.

>TRBJ2-7|TRBV6-6
CASSTTGTLYEQYF
>TRBJ1-2|TRBV28
CASDDRVGGYTF
>TRBJ1-6|TRBV11-1
CASRPRTGGSPLHF
>TRBJ2-1|TRBV12-3/TRBV12-4
CASSLHRLAGPPRDEQFF
>TRBJ1-4|TRBV10-3
CAISEDAGTGTLFF
>TRBJ2-1|TRBV7-9
CASSLEGRDSHNEQFF
>TRBJ2-7|TRBV12-3/TRBV12-4
CASSPLGGSAGGPREQYF
>TRBJ1-5|TRBV20-1
CSAGQVRQPQHF
>TRBJ2-1|TRBV9
CASSVGAGQVPGEQFF
>TRBJ1-2|TRBV11-2
CASSYRQNYGYTF
>TRBJ2-7|TRBV29-1
CSARDSPPYEQYF
>TRBJ1-2|TRBV2
CASSVMVRYGYTF
>TRBJ2-3|TRBV5-1
CASSLADTQYF
>TRBJ2-1|TRBV6-5
CASSFDGRYNEQFF
>TRBJ2-7|TRBV3-1
CASSQDFPGPPYEQYF
>TRBJ2-7|TRBV5-8
CASSRISYEQYF
>TRBJ2-7|TRBV30
CAWSVPPVSGASYEQYF
>TRBJ2-3|TRBV4-1
CASRETGGTDTQYF
>TRBJ2-7|TRBV27
CASSLSRGTKTYEQYF
>TRBJ2-7|TRBV3-1
CASSQPSTSGSMYEQYF
>TRBJ2-7|TRBV6-2/TRBV6-3
CASSYHWDGLEVYEQYF
>TRBJ2-7|TRBV10-3
CAISESELLAGAGEQYF
>TRBJ2-7|TRBV20-1
CSVPGTFPYEQYF
>TRBJ2-7|TRBV10-3
CAISGGQGIEQYF
>TRBJ1-1|TRBV7-9
CASSRLTGPMNTEAFF
>TRBJ2-5|TRBV2
CASSEAPGPQETQYF
>TRBJ2-2|TRBV7-6
CASSPARGRPGELFF
>TRBJ2-1|TRBV5-1
CASSVLTRGPQFF
>TRBJ2-7|TRBV5-1
CASSLQGPTYEQYF
>TRBJ2-1|TRBV7-9
CASSRTQGSLTYNEQFF
>TRBJ2-7|TRBV10-3
CAISLAGGPWAYF
>TRBJ2-7|TRBV15
CATSVRAMGPYEQYF